A selection of T cell receptor beta chains follows, all from one sample in a study of PD-1 blockade in classical Hodgkin lymphoma. Sequencing used immunoSEQ multiplex PCR; TCRdb keeps in-frame clones, though not all of them. The data show some 84,000 clones, with around 90% seen just once and 22% held by the top ten. This specimen was peripheral blood mononuclear cells (PBMCs), taken at baseline. The receptors here all came from a human donor with classical Hodgkin lymphoma. Each CDR3 is given with its conserved first and last residue. Fields, in order: V gene, D gene, CDR3 length, J gene, clone size, CDR3 protein, CDR3 DNA. A D gene is named only where the DNA matches it firmly. Clone size is given for some rows only: seen once, a few or many times, or a class if the clone is expanded.

v_gene: TRBV5-1
d_gene: NA
len: 17
j_gene: TRBJ1-2
abundance: NA
CDR3aa: CASSSGGTGSANYGYTF
CDR3nt: TGCGCCAGCAGCTCCGGAGGTACAGGTTCAGCTAACTATGGCTACACCTTC

v_gene: TRBV18
d_gene: TRBD1
len: 14
j_gene: TRBJ2-7
abundance: NA
CDR3aa: CASSPRTGAYEQYF
CDR3nt: TGTGCCAGCTCACCTCGGACAGGGGCTTACGAGCAGTACTTC

v_gene: TRBV21-1
d_gene: NA
len: 18
j_gene: TRBJ1-2
abundance: NA
CDR3aa: CASSKALGRLMSLYGYTF
CDR3nt: TGTGCCAGCAGCAAAGCGCTCGGCAGGTTGATGAGCCTTTATGGCTACACCTTC

v_gene: TRBV27
d_gene: NA
len: 17
j_gene: TRBJ2-6
abundance: NA
CDR3aa: CASSMRDFSSGANVLTF
CDR3nt: TGTGCCAGCAGTATGAGGGACTTCAGCTCTGGGGCCAACGTCCTGACTTTC

v_gene: TRBV29-1
d_gene: TRBD1
len: 15
j_gene: TRBJ2-7
abundance: NA
CDR3aa: CSVVGRGTGVDEQYF
CDR3nt: TGCAGCGTTGTTGGGAGGGGGACAGGGGTAGACGAGCAGTACTTC

v_gene: TRBV6-1
d_gene: TRBD2
len: 15
j_gene: TRBJ2-1
abundance: NA
CDR3aa: CASSEASGTGNEQFF
CDR3nt: TGTGCCAGCAGTGAGGCTAGCGGGACGGGGAATGAGCAGTTCTTC

v_gene: TRBV11-2
d_gene: TRBD2
len: 17
j_gene: TRBJ2-3
abundance: NA
CDR3aa: CASSLEGLAGVGDTQYF
CDR3nt: TGTGCCAGCAGCTTAGAGGGCCTAGCGGGAGTAGGAGATACGCAGTATTTT

v_gene: TRBV4-2
d_gene: NA
len: 18
j_gene: TRBJ1-1
abundance: NA
CDR3aa: CASSQSLRVNHMNTEAFF
CDR3nt: TGTGCCAGCAGCCAATCCCTGCGGGTCAATCACATGAACACTGAAGCTTTCTTT

v_gene: TRBV7-8
d_gene: NA
len: 13
j_gene: TRBJ1-1
abundance: NA
CDR3aa: CASSTRGNTEAFF
CDR3nt: TGTGCCAGCAGCACGAGGGGGAACACTGAAGCTTTCTTT

v_gene: TRBV25-1
d_gene: TRBD2
len: 16
j_gene: TRBJ2-2
abundance: NA
CDR3aa: CASSEERLAGTGELFF
CDR3nt: TGTGCCAGCAGTGAAGAACGACTAGCGGGCACCGGGGAGCTGTTTTTT

v_gene: TRBV6-4
d_gene: TRBD1
len: 13
j_gene: TRBJ1-5
abundance: NA
CDR3aa: CASSTGANQPQHF
CDR3nt: TGTGCCAGCTCGACAGGGGCCAATCAGCCCCAGCATTTT

v_gene: TRBV28
d_gene: NA
len: 12
j_gene: TRBJ1-4
abundance: few
CDR3aa: CASSPGWEKLFF
CDR3nt: TGTGCCAGCAGTCCAGGTTGGGAAAAACTGTTTTTT

v_gene: TRBV11-2
d_gene: TRBD1
len: 17
j_gene: TRBJ1-2
abundance: NA
CDR3aa: CASSLEVSGQGWRGYTF
CDR3nt: TGTGCCAGCAGCTTAGAAGTATCGGGACAGGGGTGGAGGGGCTACACCTTC

v_gene: TRBV11-2
d_gene: NA
len: 13
j_gene: TRBJ1-1
abundance: NA
CDR3aa: CASSLERGTEAFF
CDR3nt: TGTGCCAGCAGCTTAGAAAGGGGCACTGAAGCTTTCTTT

v_gene: TRBV5-1
d_gene: NA
len: 13
j_gene: TRBJ1-1
abundance: NA
CDR3aa: CASSLEMASEAFF
CDR3nt: TGCGCCAGCAGCTTGGAAATGGCCTCTGAAGCTTTCTTT

v_gene: TRBV30
d_gene: NA
len: 12
j_gene: TRBJ1-1
abundance: NA
CDR3aa: CAWTDSYTEAFF
CDR3nt: TGTGCCTGGACGGACAGCTACACTGAAGCTTTCTTT

v_gene: TRBV18
d_gene: NA
len: 13
j_gene: TRBJ1-4
abundance: NA
CDR3aa: CASSPRTNEKLFF
CDR3nt: TGTGCCAGCTCACCAAGAACTAATGAAAAACTGTTTTTT

v_gene: TRBV7-9
d_gene: NA
len: 10
j_gene: TRBJ2-7
abundance: NA
CDR3aa: CASSGLEQYF
CDR3nt: TGTGCCAGCAGTGGACTCGAGCAGTACTTC

v_gene: TRBV18
d_gene: TRBD1
len: 20
j_gene: TRBJ2-4
abundance: once
CDR3aa: CASSLSSGQGFLVSSRIQYF
CDR3nt: TGTGCCAGCTCACTCTCCTCGGGACAGGGGTTCCTAGTGTCGAGTCGCATTCAGTACTTC

v_gene: TRBV28
d_gene: TRBD2
len: 15
j_gene: TRBJ2-4
abundance: NA
CDR3aa: CASSLAGGPKNIQYF
CDR3nt: TGTGCCAGCAGTTTAGCGGGAGGGCCCAAAAACATTCAGTACTTC

v_gene: TRBV19
d_gene: NA
len: 13
j_gene: TRBJ1-1
abundance: NA
CDR3aa: CASSMGGNTEAFF
CDR3nt: TGTGCCAGTAGTATGGGCGGGAACACTGAAGCTTTCTTT

v_gene: TRBV7-2
d_gene: NA
len: 13
j_gene: TRBJ2-7
abundance: many
CDR3aa: CASSLVFGDEQYF
CDR3nt: TGTGCCAGCAGCTTAGTTTTCGGGGACGAGCAGTACTTC

v_gene: TRBV7-9
d_gene: NA
len: 15
j_gene: TRBJ2-1
abundance: NA
CDR3aa: CASSRPGGPYNEQFF
CDR3nt: TGTGCCAGCAGCCGACCGGGGGGCCCCTACAATGAGCAGTTCTTC

v_gene: TRBV28
d_gene: TRBD2
len: 18
j_gene: TRBJ2-1
abundance: NA
CDR3aa: CASSSGVRTSGSNNEQFF
CDR3nt: TGTGCCAGCAGTTCCGGCGTCAGGACTAGCGGGAGTAACAATGAGCAGTTCTTC

v_gene: TRBV28
d_gene: NA
len: 11
j_gene: TRBJ1-4
abundance: NA
CDR3aa: CASSFLEKLFF
CDR3nt: TGTGCCAGCAGTTTCTTAGAAAAACTGTTTTTT

v_gene: TRBV6-5
d_gene: NA
len: 16
j_gene: TRBJ1-5
abundance: NA
CDR3aa: CASSYSKAIGNQPQHF
CDR3nt: TGTGCCAGCAGTTACTCTAAGGCTATCGGCAATCAGCCCCAGCATTTT

v_gene: TRBV30
d_gene: NA
len: 15
j_gene: TRBJ2-7
abundance: NA
CDR3aa: CAWSEHRASSYEQYF
CDR3nt: TGTGCCTGGAGCGAACACAGGGCCTCTTCCTACGAGCAGTACTTC

v_gene: TRBV6-5
d_gene: NA
len: 14
j_gene: TRBJ1-3
abundance: NA
CDR3aa: CASSLEGFGNTIYF
CDR3nt: TGTGCCAGCAGTCTGGAGGGCTTTGGAAACACCATATATTTT

v_gene: TRBV6-1
d_gene: NA
len: 13
j_gene: TRBJ2-1
abundance: NA
CDR3aa: CASSEYLENEQFF
CDR3nt: TGTGCCAGCAGTGAATACCTAGAGAATGAGCAGTTCTTC

v_gene: TRBV6-4
d_gene: NA
len: 15
j_gene: TRBJ2-5
abundance: NA
CDR3aa: CASSEGQGVGETQYF
CDR3nt: TGTGCCAGCAGTGAAGGGCAGGGTGTCGGGGAGACCCAGTACTTC

v_gene: TRBV25-1
d_gene: NA
len: 12
j_gene: TRBJ2-7
abundance: NA
CDR3aa: CASSEWTHEQYF
CDR3nt: TGTGCCAGCAGTGAATGGACCCACGAGCAGTACTTC

v_gene: TRBV18
d_gene: NA
len: 14
j_gene: TRBJ2-7
abundance: NA
CDR3aa: CASSPQGGTYEQYF
CDR3nt: TGTGCCAGCTCACCACAGGGCGGAACCTACGAGCAGTACTTC

v_gene: TRBV11-2
d_gene: NA
len: 16
j_gene: TRBJ2-3
abundance: NA
CDR3aa: CASSFDLGLSTDTQYF
CDR3nt: TGTGCCAGCAGCTTCGACTTGGGCCTTAGCACAGATACGCAGTATTTT

v_gene: TRBV4-2
d_gene: TRBD1
len: 15
j_gene: TRBJ1-1
abundance: NA
CDR3aa: CASSQRDRLNTEAFF
CDR3nt: TGTGCCAGCAGCCAAAGGGACAGATTGAACACTGAAGCTTTCTTT

v_gene: TRBV18
d_gene: NA
len: 15
j_gene: TRBJ1-1
abundance: few
CDR3aa: CASSSRQLMNTEAFF
CDR3nt: TGTGCCAGCTCAAGCCGACAGTTGATGAACACTGAAGCTTTCTTT

v_gene: TRBV4-3
d_gene: NA
len: 14
j_gene: TRBJ1-3
abundance: NA
CDR3aa: CASSQEIPGNTIYF
CDR3nt: TGCGCCAGCAGCCAAGAAATACCTGGAAACACCATATATTTT

v_gene: TRBV2
d_gene: NA
len: 13
j_gene: TRBJ2-1
abundance: NA
CDR3aa: CASTQTGVKEQFF
CDR3nt: TGTGCCAGCACCCAAACGGGAGTCAAGGAGCAGTTCTTC

v_gene: TRBV7-2
d_gene: NA
len: 14
j_gene: TRBJ1-2
abundance: NA
CDR3aa: CASSASGGAGGYTF
CDR3nt: TGTGCCAGCAGCGCCTCGGGGGGAGCCGGGGGCTACACCTTC

v_gene: TRBV5-6
d_gene: NA
len: 12
j_gene: TRBJ1-2
abundance: NA
CDR3aa: CASSRLDKGYTF
CDR3nt: TGTGCCAGCAGCAGACTAGATAAAGGCTACACCTTC

v_gene: TRBV5-1
d_gene: NA
len: 14
j_gene: TRBJ1-5
abundance: once
CDR3aa: CASSLVGEGQPQHF
CDR3nt: TGCGCCAGCAGCTTGGTAGGGGAGGGGCAGCCCCAGCATTTT